The clone carrying this T cell receptor (beta chain) was picked up one time. Its antigen is undetermined. This record comes from a study of cytomegalovirus exposure and HLA in healthy donors. Notes on the study in general: A missense variant in DCLRE1C was later tied to TCR beta V- and J-gene trimming. Solely CMV serostatus was available to characterize immune exposure.

The PCR employed 60 Vbeta primers together with 13 Jbeta primers. Profiling relied on immunoSEQ multiplex PCR, and the TCRdb table lists in-frame clones only, not all of them. Among approximately 170,000 clones listed, approximately 75% were seen once. V was shortened by 0 bases and J by 4 bases, with 12 bases between the two germline ends. Germline loops: CDR1 MNHEY, CDR2 SVGAGI. CDR3 size: 15 residues. The receptor's source is a girl aged 10-17 years in good health and CMV-seronegative. The chain links TRBV6-5 to TRBJ1-2; D not resolved. Sequencing was done on a sample of PBMCs. The CDR3 nucleotides read TGTGCCAGCAGTTACTCGAGCGGCCAGTTCTATGGCTACACCTTC. Its protein product is CASSYSSGQFYGYTF.